The 15 T cell receptor beta chains presented below share a single source sample, sequenced in a study of shared clonotypes between healthy human individuals. TCRdb's table, derived via immunoSEQ multiplex PCR, lists solely in-frame clones and lacks some. The sample has about 680,000 clones; 74% are singletons. Sequenced input: memory CD4+ T cells sorted from blood. Subset denoted: CD45RA-negative fraction. Receptors were obtained from a woman aged 25 to 39 in good health.

This clone was found many times. The chain recombines TRBV28 with TRBJ1-2; D remains ambiguous. V shed 6 bases and J shed 5 bases, with 13 bases lying between them. Per germline, CDR1 MDHEN and CDR2 SYDVKM. The CDR3 spans 13 residues. As DNA, the CDR3 is TGTGCCAGCAGCCAGCCACAGAATTATGGCTACACCTTC. It codes for CASSQPQNYGYTF.

CDR3 protein: CASNKGNMGEQYF. CDR3 sequence (DNA): TGTGCCAGCAACAAGGGTAATATGGGCGAGCAGTACTTC. The rearrangement joins TRBV7-9 to TRBJ2-7; D remains unclear. V gave up 7 bases and J gave up 6 bases, with 16 bases separating them. The CDR3 totals 13 residues. CDR1 and CDR2 from the germline V gene are SEHNR and FQNEAQ (reference sequence).

The chain carries TRBV10-3 and TRBJ2-1; 11 bases line up with TRBD2. V gave up 4 bases and J gave up 9 bases; unmatched junction bases: 8. CDR3 length: 15 residues. CDR1 is ENHRY and CDR2 is SYGVKD in the germline V gene. The chain's CDR3 is CAISGTSGHLGEQFF. As DNA, the CDR3 is TGTGCCATCAGTGGGACTAGCGGGCATTTGGGTGAGCAGTTCTTC.

This clone was counted a few times. V is TRBV27 and J is TRBJ2-7; tentatively, D is TRBD1 (6 bases). Germline V gives CDR1 MNHEY, CDR2 SMNVEV (reference sequence). The CDR3 runs to 15 residues. Trimming stripped 10 bases from V and 0 bases from J, with 19 bases between. CDR3: CATTPDRKSSYEQYF. The CDR3 coding sequence is TGTGCCACCACCCCGGACAGAAAGAGCTCCTACGAGCAGTACTTC.

The chain employs TRBV11-2 and TRBJ2-1; the match to TRBD1 covers 8 bases. The CDR3 covers 14 residues. Germline V gives CDR1 SGHAT, CDR2 FQNNGV. V was pared by 5 bases and J by 8 bases, with 8 bases of the junction left unmatched. The CDR3 DNA is TGTGCCAGCAGCAAGACCACAGGGGGATATGAGCAGTTCTTC. As protein: CASSKTTGGYEQFF.

Concerning this clone itself: Other nucleotide sequences from this sample produce the same CDR3. This sequence joins TRBV7-8 and TRBJ1-1; D possibly corresponds to TRBD1 (5 bases). V shed 2 bases and J shed 5 bases, with 9 bases lying between them. The CDR3 spans 13 residues. Germline CDR1 SGHVS, CDR2 FQNEAQ. The CDR3 DNA sequence: TGTGCCAGCAGCTTACGGGGGAGGACTGAAGCTTTCTTT. Translation gives CASSLRGRTEAFF.

In this sample, this clone turned up a few times. CDR3 region: CASSLELGELFF. As DNA, the CDR3 is TGTGCCAGCAGCTTAGAACTGGGAGAACTGTTTTTT. This chain uses TRBV7-9 with TRBJ1-4; unclear D gene. V was cut by 1 base and J by 12 bases, with 9 bases left in between. The CDR3 is 12 residues long. From germline, CDR1 is SEHNR and CDR2 FQNEAQ (reference sequence). Full variable domain (missing parts from reference TRBV7-9 and TRBJ1-4): DTGVSQNPRHKITKRGQNVTFRCDPISEHNRLYWYRQTLGQGPEFLTYFQNEAQLEKSRLLSDRFSAERPKGSFSTLEIQRTEQGDSAMYLCASSLELGELFFGSGTQLSVL.

The genes are TRBV6-1 and TRBJ1-5; TRBD1 might be the D (6 bases). V was pared by 10 bases and J by 1 base, with 14 bases between. Germline CDR1 MNHNS, CDR2 SASEGT. The CDR3 covers 14 residues. For the CDR3, the DNA is TGTGCCACTTATGGACAGTCAAGCAATCAGCCCCAGCATTTT. Translating gives CATYGQSSNQPQHF.

The CDR3 bases are TGCGCCAGCAGCGCGAACCGGGACTGGTACAATGAGCAGTTCTTC. It yields the protein CASSANRDWYNEQFF. The V gene is TRBV5-1, the J gene TRBJ2-1; tentatively, D is TRBD2 (6 bases). V was pared by 4 bases and J by 4 bases, with 15 bases between. This CDR3 has 15 residues. The germline CDR1 and CDR2 sequences are SGHRS and YFSETQ.

The chain is built from TRBV25-1 and TRBJ2-2; D may correspond to TRBD1 or TRBD2 (5 bases each). Trimming took 6 bases from V and 1 from J, leaving 12 bases between them. Per germline, CDR1 MGHDK and CDR2 SYGVNS. The CDR3 covers 15 residues. CDR3 loop: CASRATGGNTGELFF. The CDR3 region has the DNA TGTGCCAGCAGAGCCACAGGAGGGAACACCGGGGAGCTGTTTTTT.

CDR3 residues: CASCRGGNRNEQFF. The CDR3 DNA follows: TGTGCCAGCTGCCGCGGGGGGAACAGGAATGAGCAGTTCTTC. The chain is built from TRBV28 and TRBJ2-1; 8 bases agree with TRBD2. The CDR3 sequence is 14 residues long. Trimming took 8 bases from V and 7 from J; bases not matched to a gene: 10. Germline V gene sequence: CDR1 MDHEN, CDR2 SYDVKM.

Regarding this clone: The same CDR3 can be traced to other DNA sequences in this sample. The chain carries TRBV5-1 and TRBJ2-7, with TRBD1 matching over 7 bases. The CDR3 loop spans 15 amino acids. The V and J ends lost 0 bases and 5 bases, in that order; junction bases with no gene match: 8. From germline, CDR1 is SGHRS and CDR2 YFSETQ. This CDR3 is CASSLGDRDFDEQYF. In nucleotides, the CDR3 is TGCGCCAGCAGCTTGGGAGACAGGGATTTCGACGAGCAGTACTTC.

The chain recombines TRBV27 with TRBJ2-7; the match to TRBD2 covers 10 bases. The germline CDR1 and CDR2 sequences are MNHEY and SMNVEV (reference sequence). J lost 5 bases, V lost 0 bases, and 7 bases had no gene match. The CDR3 covers 16 residues. DNA for the CDR3: TGTGCCAGCAGTTTATCGTGGCTAGCGGGAGCCCACGAGCAGTACTTC. Amino acids: CASSLSWLAGAHEQYF.

The chain recombines TRBV28 with TRBJ2-2, with D unclear. Germline values: CDR1 MDHEN, CDR2 SYDVKM. The CDR3 covers 15 residues. V lost 7 bases to trimming and J lost 2 bases, with 14 bases between them. The CDR3 loop is CASKTTVPNTGELFF. Written as DNA, the CDR3 is TGTGCCAGCAAGACCACAGTCCCAAACACCGGGGAGCTGTTTTTT. Based on the CDR3 plus reference TRBV28 and TRBJ2-2, the full variable domain is DVKVTQSSRYLVKRTGEKVFLECVQDMDHENMFWYRQDPGLGLRLIYFSYDVKMKEKGDIPEGYSVSREKKERFSLILESASTNQTSMYLCASKTTVPNTGELFFGEGSRLTVL.

The rearrangement uses TRBV5-1 and TRBJ1-5; 10 bases match TRBD1. Germline V gene sequence: CDR1 SGHRS, CDR2 YFSETQ. The V gene end was trimmed by 4 bases and the J gene end by 6 bases; junction bases not matched to a gene: 7. The CDR3 has 15 amino acids. The CDR3 DNA sequence: TGCGCCAGCAGCCTGACAGGGGGCGTAAGTCAGCCCCAGCATTTT. It yields the protein CASSLTGGVSQPQHF.